The sequence of this TCR beta chain was determined in a study of cytomegalovirus exposure and HLA in healthy donors. The PCR had 60 Vbeta and 13 Jbeta primers. Generated by immunoSEQ multiplex PCR, the TCRdb table keeps only in-frame clones and is missing some. The sample yields about 170,000 clones, roughly 84% seen once. CDR3 length: 14 residues. Trimming pared 3 bases from V and 6 bases from J, leaving 14 bases between. From germline, CDR1 is SGHTA and CDR2 FQGNSA. This clonotype was sampled from a man aged 18-30 years in good health and CMV-seropositive. The sequencing sample was made of PBMCs. The V gene is TRBV7-2, the J gene TRBJ1-1; D uncertain. The CDR3 protein is CASSFLDGVAEAFF. The CDR3 DNA follows: TGTGCCAGCAGCTTCTTGGACGGGGTGGCTGAAGCTTTCTTT.